This passage covers 5 T cell receptor beta chains from one sample sequenced in a study of blood T cell repertoires in COVID-19 (dated by TCRdb to the early 2020s). Receptor amplification or capture employed the immunoSEQ multiplex PCR assay. TCRdb stores this immuneACCESS table with in-frame sequences only. Part of the clones is absent; in the studies checked, under half of the shortfall reflects unresolved V genes, and no reason is known for the rest. Within this sample are about 60,000 clones, with roughly 80% of them counted one time only. The top ten constitute about 25% of the sample. Sequenced sample: peripheral blood. These receptors originate from a human donor in a cohort sampled during active COVID-19.

This rearrangement joins TRBV7-9 to TRBJ2-7; TRBD1 agrees at 7 bases. The CDR3 runs to 13 residues. J was trimmed by 3 bases and V by 5 bases; bases with no gene match: 4. The germline V gene encodes CDR1 SEHNR and CDR2 FQNEAQ (reference sequence). CDR3 in amino acids: CASSLGQIYEQYF. CDR3 sequence (DNA): TGTGCCAGCAGCCTGGGACAGATCTACGAGCAGTACTTC.

The chain joins TRBV24-1 to TRBJ2-3; 12 bases align to TRBD2. Germline V gives CDR1 KGHDR, CDR2 SFDVKD. The CDR3 is 13 residues long. Trimming took 4 bases from V and 14 from J; bases not matched to a gene: 6. CDR3 loop: CATSDLTSGRLYF. In DNA, the CDR3 is TGTGCCACCAGTGACCTTACTAGCGGGAGGTTGTATTTT.

This chain links TRBV6-1 with TRBJ1-2; perhaps TRBD1 as D (5 bases). CDR3 length equals 13 residues. Germline-derived CDR1 and CDR2 are MNHNS and SASEGT. The V and J ends lost 0 bases and 8 bases respectively, with 10 bases between them. The CDR3 region is CASSEAPGGGYTF. As DNA, the CDR3 is TGTGCCAGCAGTGAAGCCCCGGGGGGAGGCTACACCTTC.

The V call is TRBV4-2, the J call TRBJ1-2, with TRBD1 matching 8 bases. Trimming took 0 bases from V and 2 from J; bases not matched to a gene: 2. The CDR3 extends over 15 amino acids. Germline V gives CDR1 LGHNA, CDR2 YNFKEQ. The CDR3 DNA sequence: TGTGCCAGCAGCCAAGATCCAGGGGGCAACTATGGCTACACCTTC. Protein product: CASSQDPGGNYGYTF.

The rearrangement uses TRBV7-2 and TRBJ1-5, with 9 bases fitting TRBD1. J lost 3 bases, V lost 5 bases, and 5 bases had no gene match. Germline CDR1 and CDR2: SGHTA and FQGNSA. The CDR3 runs 15 residues. CDR3 amino acids: CASSGQGMVNQPQHF. The CDR3 region has the DNA TGTGCCAGCAGCGGACAGGGGATGGTCAATCAGCCCCAGCATTTT.